These 22 T cell receptor beta chains were sequenced from one sample in a study of CD8+CD57+ T cells in acquired aplastic anemia. TCR beta VDJ and CDR3 profiles were obtained from a genomic DNA template. One entry per CDR3 protein results from TCRdb running MiXCR on the reads. Among about 180,000 distinct CDR3 sequences listed, approximately 52% were seen once. Patients included in sequencing had previously demonstrated CD8+CD57+ cell expansion by flow cytometry. The source material was sorted CD4+, CD8+, or CD8+CD57+ T cells (not recorded which) from PBMCs. All receptors derive from a human donor with aplastic anemia.

This clonotype was seen ten or more times. CDR3 nucleotide sequence: TGCAGTGCTAGCACCAACTACCGCACAGATACGCAGTATTTT. Translation: CSASTNYRTDTQYF. The chain combines TRBV20-1 with TRBJ2-3; D not resolved. CDR3 length: 14 residues. The V gene's germline CDR1 is DFQATT and CDR2 SNEGSKA (reference sequence). With 3 bases removed from V and 1 base from J, the gap between germline ends came to 11 bases.

This clonotype was seen a handful of times. The chain is built from TRBV20-1 and TRBJ2-1; D uncertain. Germline V gene lookup returns CDR1 DFQATT and CDR2 SNEGSKA (reference sequence). This CDR3 comprises 15 residues. Trimming took 3 bases from V and 5 from J, leaving 17 bases between them. The CDR3 sequence is CSASGLRPVHNEQFF. The CDR3 nucleotides read TGCAGTGCTAGCGGTTTGCGGCCTGTACACAATGAGCAGTTCTTC.

A single count supports this clonotype. The chain has TRBV2 and TRBJ2-5; TRBD2 might be the D (6 bases). The CDR3 runs 14 residues. V was pared by 6 bases and J by 0 bases, with 11 bases between. Germline CDR1 and CDR2: SNHLY and FYNNEI. Written as DNA, the CDR3 is TGTGCCAGCAGGGGGGGTCAGTACCAAGAGACCCAGTACTTC. This translates into CASRGGQYQETQYF.

The gene calls are TRBV9 and TRBJ1-1; D perhaps matches TRBD1 (5 bases). Per the germline V gene, CDR1 is SGDLS and CDR2 is YYNGEE. The CDR3 runs 14 residues. V lost 4 bases and J 1 base, leaving 11 bases between the germline ends. The CDR3 protein is CASSRGEPNTEAFF. CDR3 nucleotides: TGTGCCAGCAGCAGGGGTGAACCGAACACTGAAGCTTTCTTT.

The V gene is TRBV24-1, the J gene TRBJ2-7; perhaps D is TRBD1 or TRBD2 (6 bases each). This CDR3 spans 14 amino acids. V was cut by 5 bases and J by 5 bases, with 15 bases left in between. Germline values: CDR1 KGHDR, CDR2 SFDVKD. The CDR3 reads CATSVGAGEDEQYF. The DNA for the CDR3 is TGTGCCACCAGTGTAGGGGCAGGGGAGGACGAGCAGTACTTC.

This clonotype was observed at least ten times. This chain connects TRBV6-1 to TRBJ2-5, with 12 bases lining up with TRBD1. Germline V gene sequence: CDR1 MNHNS, CDR2 SASEGT. V shed 5 bases and J 5 bases; nucleotides not matched to a gene: 6. The length of the CDR3 is 15 residues. The CDR3 nucleotides read TGTGCCAGCAGTCCACGGGACAGGGGGCAGGAGACCCAGTACTTC. Protein product: CASSPRDRGQETQYF.

The gene calls are TRBV4-2 and TRBJ2-5; 9 positions agree with TRBD2. J was trimmed by 2 bases and V by 0 bases; bases with no gene match: 4. CDR3 size: 16 residues. Germline V gene data show CDR1 as LGHNA and CDR2 as YNFKEQ. The CDR3 DNA is TGTGCCAGCAGCCAAGATGTAGCGGGGGTACAAGAGACCCAGTACTTC. Its translation: CASSQDVAGVQETQYF.

This clonotype was detected ten times or more. The CDR3 DNA reads TGCGCCAGCAGCGGGGGACAGCTTAATGAAAAACTGTTTTTT. Protein: CASSGGQLNEKLFF. The V gene is TRBV5-1, the J gene TRBJ1-4; 7 positions match TRBD1. From germline, CDR1 is SGHRS and CDR2 YFSETQ. The CDR3 loop spans 14 amino acids. J gave up 4 bases and V 4 bases, and 4 bases lay outside the gene matches.

In the case of this clonotype: At one boundary the junction diverges from the germline segment, which might be a read error. The chain employs TRBV7-8 and TRBJ2-7; D may be TRBD1 or TRBD2 (5 bases each). CDR1 is SGHVS, CDR2 FQNEAQ, per germline. The CDR3 has 16 amino acids. The DNA for the CDR3 is TGTGCCAGCAGCTTAGTGCACGGGACCTCAAGCTACGAGCAGTGCTTC. This encodes CASSLVHGTSSYEQCF.

V gene TRBV25-1 combines with J gene TRBJ2-7; no clear D. Germline CDR1 MGHDK, CDR2 SYGVNS. The CDR3 has 12 residues. The ends were cut back, 8 bases at V and 7 bases at J, with 15 bases in the middle. The CDR3 nucleotides are TGTGCCAGCTCTAATCGGCCCCTGGAGCAGTACTTC. This sequence encodes CASSNRPLEQYF.

This clonotype has at least ten counts. V and J are TRBV20-1 and TRBJ1-2; a weak D match, TRBD1 (6 bases). Deletions cut 5 bases from V and 2 bases from J, with 12 bases between. The CDR3 has 13 residues. Germline V gene sequence: CDR1 DFQATT, CDR2 SNEGSKA (reference sequence). CDR3 in DNA: TGCAGTGCTCGGACAGACCTGAACTATGGCTACACCTTC. Its translation is CSARTDLNYGYTF.

CDR3 protein: CSSKGGTYEQYF. For the CDR3, the DNA is TGCAGCTCCAAAGGCGGGACCTACGAGCAGTACTTC. This rearrangement joins TRBV29-1 to TRBJ2-7; D might be TRBD2 (6 bases). V was trimmed by 8 bases and J by 2 bases, leaving 13 bases between them. The germline gives CDR1 SQVTM, CDR2 ANQGSEA. This CDR3 comprises 12 residues.

The chain employs TRBV29-1 and TRBJ2-6; perhaps TRBD1 as D (5 bases). From germline, CDR1 is SQVTM and CDR2 ANQGSEA. The CDR3 consists of 13 residues. V lost 6 bases and J 4 bases, leaving 10 bases between the germline ends. The CDR3 DNA sequence: TGCAGCGTCAGCCGGACAGGGGCCAACGTCCTGACTTTC. Translating it yields CSVSRTGANVLTF.

This clonotype was observed many times. The CDR3 DNA is TGCAGTGCTAGAGGGGATAGCGGGAGCTACGAGCAGTACTTC. Its translation: CSARGDSGSYEQYF. The V and J genes are TRBV20-1 and TRBJ2-7, with 9 nucleotides matching TRBD2. This CDR3 spans 14 amino acids. Germline V gene lookup returns CDR1 DFQATT and CDR2 SNEGSKA (reference sequence). V trimming: 1 base; J trimming: 3 bases; junction bases outside the gene matches: 4.

This clonotype was observed at least ten times. This chain links TRBV4-3 with TRBJ1-1; 8 nucleotides line up with TRBD1. V lost 4 bases and J lost 1; bases outside the gene matches: 8. The CDR3 covers 16 residues. Germline V gives CDR1 LGHNA, CDR2 YSLEER. The CDR3 sequence: CASSLGPGTGNTEAFF. CDR3 sequence (DNA): TGCGCCAGCAGCCTAGGACCGGGGACAGGGAACACTGAAGCTTTCTTT.

The chain employs TRBV9 and TRBJ2-3; D is uncertain. V lost 0 bases to trimming and J lost 0 bases, with 11 bases between them. In germline, CDR1 is SGDLS, CDR2 YYNGEE. The CDR3 consists of 16 residues. The CDR3 reads CASSVASSSSTDTQYF. The CDR3 DNA reads as TGTGCCAGCAGCGTAGCGAGTAGCTCTAGCACAGATACGCAGTATTTT. The whole variable domain, remainder taken from reference TRBV9 and TRBJ2-3, is DSGVTQTPKHLITATGQRVTLRCSPRSGDLSVYWYQQSLDQGLQFLIQYYNGEERAKGNILERFSAQQFPDLHSELNLSSLELGDSALYFCASSVASSSSTDTQYFGPGTRLTVL.

This clonotype was detected many times. The CDR3 DNA is TGCAGCGTTGGATTGGGGGGATATAATGAAAAACTGTTTTTT. Translating gives CSVGLGGYNEKLFF. This sequence joins TRBV29-1 and TRBJ1-4; tentative D call: TRBD1 (5 bases). Trimming took off 4 bases at V and 4 bases at J, with 13 bases between the two ends. This CDR3 is 14 amino acids long. Germline values: CDR1 SQVTM, CDR2 ANQGSEA.

This clonotype occurred a few times. The chain is built from TRBV29-1 and TRBJ2-5; unclear D gene. Trimming pared 4 bases from V and 5 bases from J, leaving 8 bases between. Germline CDR1 and CDR2: SQVTM and ANQGSEA. This CDR3 is 11 amino acids long. CDR3 in DNA: TGCAGCGTTGGTAAGGGCGAGACCCAGTACTTC. Amino acid sequence: CSVGKGETQYF.

This chain joins TRBV9 and TRBJ1-6; D is perhaps TRBD1 (5 bases). V lost 1 base and J lost 10, with 6 bases in between. This CDR3 has 12 amino acids. CDR1 SGDLS and CDR2 YYNGEE come from the germline V gene. CDR3 sequence reads: CASSVQGSPLHF. Written as DNA, the CDR3 is TGTGCCAGCAGCGTACAGGGATCACCCCTCCACTTT.

This clonotype was detected once. The chain is built from TRBV19 and TRBJ2-7, with D maybe TRBD2 (6 bases). CDR3 size: 13 residues. CDR1 and CDR2 (germline): LNHDA, SQIVND (reference sequence). V was clipped by 6 bases and J by 5 bases, with 14 bases between them. As DNA, the CDR3 is TGTGCCAGTAGCCGGAGGGATGGGGACGAGCAGTACTTC. Its protein is CASSRRDGDEQYF.

This clonotype was counted between two and nine times. The chain uses TRBV2 and TRBJ2-2; D possibly corresponds to TRBD2 (5 bases). Trimming left V 7 bases short and J 5 bases short, with 14 bases between. The V gene's germline CDR1 is SNHLY and CDR2 FYNNEI. CDR3 length: 14 residues. This CDR3 reads CASTRGSLTGELFF. As DNA, the CDR3 is TGTGCCAGCACCCGTGGGAGTCTTACCGGGGAGCTGTTTTTT.

The V and J genes are TRBV2 and TRBJ1-4; TRBD1 matches 8 bases. From germline, CDR1 is SNHLY and CDR2 FYNNEI. V trimming: 7 bases; J trimming: 5 bases; junction bases outside the gene matches: 9. The CDR3 has 15 amino acids. The CDR3 bases are TGTGCCAGCAAGGTGGGGGGGACAGGCAATGAAAAACTGTTTTTT. It specifies CASKVGGTGNEKLFF.